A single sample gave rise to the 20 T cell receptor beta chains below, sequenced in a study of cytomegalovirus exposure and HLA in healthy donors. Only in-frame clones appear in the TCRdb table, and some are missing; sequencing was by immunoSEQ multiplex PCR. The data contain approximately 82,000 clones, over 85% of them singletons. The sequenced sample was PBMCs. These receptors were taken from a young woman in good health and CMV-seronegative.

In DNA, the CDR3 is TGTGCCTGGACAGGGGGCTTCTATGGCTACACCTTC. Translated: CAWTGGFYGYTF. The rearrangement links TRBV30 to TRBJ1-2; TRBD1 agrees at 8 bases. This CDR3 is 12 amino acids long. Germline CDR1 and CDR2: GTSNPN and SVGIG (reference sequence). Trimming cost V 4 bases and J 4 bases; bases outside gene matches: 2.

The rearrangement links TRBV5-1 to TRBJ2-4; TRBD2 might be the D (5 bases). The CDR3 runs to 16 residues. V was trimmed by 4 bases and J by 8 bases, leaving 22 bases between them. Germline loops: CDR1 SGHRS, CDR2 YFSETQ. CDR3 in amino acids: CASSPRTVEFGDIQYF. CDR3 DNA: TGCGCCAGCAGCCCCAGGACTGTTGAGTTCGGTGACATTCAGTACTTC.

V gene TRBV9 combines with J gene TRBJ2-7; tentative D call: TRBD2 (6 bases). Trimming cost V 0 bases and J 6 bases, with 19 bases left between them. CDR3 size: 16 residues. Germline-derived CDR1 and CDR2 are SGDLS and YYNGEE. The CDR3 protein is CASSVGSPVQGGEQYF. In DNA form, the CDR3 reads TGTGCCAGCAGCGTAGGGTCTCCAGTCCAGGGAGGCGAGCAGTACTTC. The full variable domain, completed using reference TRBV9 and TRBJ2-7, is DSGVTQTPKHLITATGQRVTLRCSPRSGDLSVYWYQQSLDQGLQFLIQYYNGEERAKGNILERFSAQQFPDLHSELNLSSLELGDSALYFCASSVGSPVQGGEQYFGPGTRLTVT.

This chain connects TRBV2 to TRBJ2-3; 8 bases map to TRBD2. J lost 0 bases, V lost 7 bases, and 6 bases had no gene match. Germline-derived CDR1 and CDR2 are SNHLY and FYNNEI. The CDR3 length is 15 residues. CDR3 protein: CASNLKRGSTDTQYF. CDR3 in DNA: TGTGCCAGCAACCTCAAGCGGGGGAGCACAGATACGCAGTATTTT. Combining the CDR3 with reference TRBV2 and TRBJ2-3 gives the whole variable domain EPEVTQTPSHQVTQMGQEVILRCVPISNHLYFYWYRQILGQKVEFLVSFYNNEISEKSEIFDDQFSVERPDGSNFTLKIRSTKLEDSAMYFCASNLKRGSTDTQYFGPGTRLTVL.

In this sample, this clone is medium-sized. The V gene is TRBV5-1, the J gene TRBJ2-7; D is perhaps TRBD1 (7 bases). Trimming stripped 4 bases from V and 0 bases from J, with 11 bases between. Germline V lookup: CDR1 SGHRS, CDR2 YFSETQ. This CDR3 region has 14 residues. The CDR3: CASSAGTASYEQYF. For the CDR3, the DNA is TGCGCCAGCAGCGCGGGGACAGCCTCCTACGAGCAGTACTTC.

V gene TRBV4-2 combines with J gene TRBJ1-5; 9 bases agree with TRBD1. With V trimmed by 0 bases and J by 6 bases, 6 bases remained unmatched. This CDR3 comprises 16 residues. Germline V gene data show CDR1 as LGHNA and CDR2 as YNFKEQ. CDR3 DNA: TGTGCCAGCAGCCAAGACTGGGACAGGGCGGGTCAGCCCCAGCATTTT. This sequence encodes CASSQDWDRAGQPQHF.

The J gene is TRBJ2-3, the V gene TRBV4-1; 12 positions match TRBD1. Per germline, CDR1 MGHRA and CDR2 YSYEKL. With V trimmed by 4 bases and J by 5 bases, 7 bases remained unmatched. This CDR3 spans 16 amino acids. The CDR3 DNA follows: TGCGCCAGCAGCCTCGGGACAGGGGGCGCGGGAGATACGCAGTATTTT. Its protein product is CASSLGTGGAGDTQYF.

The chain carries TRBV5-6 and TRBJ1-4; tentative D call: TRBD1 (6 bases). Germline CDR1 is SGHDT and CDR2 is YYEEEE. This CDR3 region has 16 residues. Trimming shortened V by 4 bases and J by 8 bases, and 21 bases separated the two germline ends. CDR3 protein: CASSQTRTVGVEKLFF. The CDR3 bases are TGTGCCAGCAGCCAAACTAGGACAGTCGGTGTGGAAAAACTGTTTTTT.

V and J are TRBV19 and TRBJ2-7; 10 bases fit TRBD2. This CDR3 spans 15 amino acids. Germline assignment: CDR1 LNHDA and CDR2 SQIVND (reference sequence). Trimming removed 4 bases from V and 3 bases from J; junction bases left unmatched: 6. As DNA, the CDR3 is TGTGCCAGTAGTAGCGCTAGCGGGGGTCGCTACGAGCAGTACTTC. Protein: CASSSASGGRYEQYF.

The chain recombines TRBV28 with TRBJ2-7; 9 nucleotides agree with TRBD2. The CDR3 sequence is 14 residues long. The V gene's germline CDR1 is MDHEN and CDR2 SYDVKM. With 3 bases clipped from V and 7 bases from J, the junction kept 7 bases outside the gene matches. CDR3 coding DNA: TGTGCCAGCAGTTTTCAAGCGGGAGGAGAGGAGCAGTACTTC. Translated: CASSFQAGGEEQYF.

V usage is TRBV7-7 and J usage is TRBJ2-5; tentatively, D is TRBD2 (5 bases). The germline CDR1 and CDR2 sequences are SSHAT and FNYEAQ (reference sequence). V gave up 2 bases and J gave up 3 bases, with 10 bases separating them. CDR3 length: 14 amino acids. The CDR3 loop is CASSLSYGKETQYF. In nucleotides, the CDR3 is TGTGCCAGCAGCTTATCATACGGGAAAGAGACCCAGTACTTC.

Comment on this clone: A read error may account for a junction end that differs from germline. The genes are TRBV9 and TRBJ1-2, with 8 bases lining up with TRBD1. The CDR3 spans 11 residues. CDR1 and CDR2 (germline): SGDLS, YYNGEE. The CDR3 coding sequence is TGTGCCAGCAGCGATCCCGGGACAGGCTCCTTC. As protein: CASSDPGTGSF.

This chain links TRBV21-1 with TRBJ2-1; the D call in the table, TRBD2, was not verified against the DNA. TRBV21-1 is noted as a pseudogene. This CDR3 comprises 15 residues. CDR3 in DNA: TGTGCCAGCAGCAAAGTAGTCGAGTACTGCAATGAGCAGTTCTTC. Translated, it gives CASSKVVEYCNEQFF.

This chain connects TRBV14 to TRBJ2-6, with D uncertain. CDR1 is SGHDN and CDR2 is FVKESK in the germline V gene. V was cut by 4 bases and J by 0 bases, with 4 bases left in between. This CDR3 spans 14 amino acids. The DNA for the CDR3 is TGTGCCAGCAGCCCACACTCTGGGGCCAACGTCCTGACTTTC. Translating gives CASSPHSGANVLTF.

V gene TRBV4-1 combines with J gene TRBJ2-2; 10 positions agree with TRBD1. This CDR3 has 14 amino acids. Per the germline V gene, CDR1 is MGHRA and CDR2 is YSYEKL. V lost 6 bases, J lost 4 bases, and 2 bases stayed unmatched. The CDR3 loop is CASRRTGGTGELFF. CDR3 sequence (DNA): TGCGCCAGCAGGAGGACAGGGGGCACCGGGGAGCTGTTTTTT.

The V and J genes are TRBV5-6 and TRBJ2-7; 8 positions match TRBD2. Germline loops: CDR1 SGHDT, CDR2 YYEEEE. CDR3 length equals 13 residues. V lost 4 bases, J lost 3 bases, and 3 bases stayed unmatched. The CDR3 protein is CASSLAGNYEQYF. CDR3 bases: TGTGCCAGCAGCCTAGCGGGTAACTACGAGCAGTACTTC.

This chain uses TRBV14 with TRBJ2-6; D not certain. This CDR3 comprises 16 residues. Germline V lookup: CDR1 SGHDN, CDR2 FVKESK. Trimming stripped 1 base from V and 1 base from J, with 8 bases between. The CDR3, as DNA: TGTGCCAGCAGCCAAGCGGTATTTTCTGGGGCCAACGTCCTGACTTTC. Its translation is CASSQAVFSGANVLTF.

The CDR3, as DNA: TGTGCCAGCAGTACAGGGTCGGGGGAGCAGTACTTC. Protein: CASSTGSGEQYF. This rearrangement joins TRBV6-6 to TRBJ2-7; maybe TRBD1 (6 bases). The V and J ends lost 5 bases and 7 bases respectively, with 12 bases between them. The CDR3 totals 12 residues. CDR1 MNHNY and CDR2 SVGAGI come from the germline V gene (reference sequence).

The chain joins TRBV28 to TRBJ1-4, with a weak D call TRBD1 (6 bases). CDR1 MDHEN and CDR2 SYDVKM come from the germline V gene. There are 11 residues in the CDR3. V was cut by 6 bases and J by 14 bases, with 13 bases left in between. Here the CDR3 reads CASSLQGTLFF. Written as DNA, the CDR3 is TGTGCCAGCAGCCTACAGGGCACGCTGTTTTTT.

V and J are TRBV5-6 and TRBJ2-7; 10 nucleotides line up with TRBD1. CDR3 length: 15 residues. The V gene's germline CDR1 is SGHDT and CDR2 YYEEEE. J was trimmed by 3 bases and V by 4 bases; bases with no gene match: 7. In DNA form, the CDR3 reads TGTGCCAGCAGCGCCGCCGGGACAGGGGTCTACGAGCAGTACTTC. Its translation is CASSAAGTGVYEQYF.